The 10 T cell receptor beta chains given below trace back to one sample, sequenced in a study of CD8 T cells in Susac syndrome. Random-hexamer reverse transcription was applied to about 0.45 to 1 ug RNA. TCRdb re-called the immunoSEQ multiplex PCR reads through MiXCR, storing one row per CDR3 protein. The sample has about 80,000 distinct CDR3 sequences; over 90% are singletons. The sample consisted of CD8+ T cells from PBMCs. Receptors were obtained from a human donor in good health.

The chain recombines TRBV15 with TRBJ2-7, with D perhaps matching TRBD1 or TRBD2 (5 bases each). From germline, CDR1 is LNHNV and CDR2 YYDKDF (reference sequence). V lost 2 bases, J lost 2 bases, and 7 bases lay in between. This CDR3 is built from 13 residues. DNA for the CDR3: TGTGCCACCAGCAGACGGGGCACCTACGAGCAGTACGTC. Translated: CATSRRGTYEQYV.

This chain links TRBV12-3 or TRBV12-4 with TRBJ1-6; D is ambiguous. Trimming removed 0 bases at V and 3 bases at J, with 12 bases between. The CDR3 sequence is 17 residues long. The DNA for the CDR3 is TGTGCCAGCAGTTTAGCGGGGTGGGGAAACTATAATTCACCCCTCCACTTT. It encodes CASSLAGWGNYNSPLHF.

The chain links TRBV27 to TRBJ2-1; 7 nucleotides align to TRBD1. Germline V gives CDR1 MNHEY, CDR2 SMNVEV (reference sequence). CDR3 size: 13 residues. J gave up 5 bases and V 4 bases, and 2 bases lay outside the gene matches. CDR3 protein: CASSWQGDNEQFF. The CDR3 nucleotides are TGTGCCAGCAGTTGGCAGGGGGACAATGAGCAGTTCTTC.

The chain couples TRBV30 to TRBJ2-7; a weak D match, TRBD1 (5 bases). This CDR3 is built from 13 residues. Per germline, CDR1 GTSNPN and CDR2 SVGIG (reference sequence). The V gene lost 0 bases and the J gene lost 3 bases, with 9 bases spanning the gap. The chain's CDR3 is CAWSVGAGYEQYV. In DNA, the CDR3 is TGTGCCTGGAGTGTAGGGGCCGGCTACGAGCAGTACGTC.

The rearrangement joins TRBV25-1 to TRBJ2-1; a weak D match, TRBD1 (6 bases). CDR3 size: 13 residues. Trimming took 1 base from V and 10 from J, leaving 11 bases between them. Germline CDR1 reads MGHDK; CDR2 reads SYGVNS. CDR3 sequence reads: CASSELGQSEQFF. Here the CDR3 DNA reads TGTGCCAGCAGTGAATTGGGACAAAGCGAGCAGTTCTTC.

The table lists this clonotype with a few counts. The chain recombines TRBV29-1 with TRBJ2-7, with TRBD2 identical over 9 bases. Looked up from germline, CDR1 is SQVTM and CDR2 is ANQGSEA. The CDR3 contains 16 residues. J lost 2 bases, V lost 8 bases, and 16 bases had no gene match. The CDR3 DNA reads TGCAGCCTTCCCCTCAAGATCGGCGGGAGGGCCTACGAGCAGTACGTC. Translating it yields CSLPLKIGGRAYEQYV.

The CDR3 nucleotides read TGTGCCTGGAGAGAGGCGGGCGCCTACAATGAGCAGTTCTTC. Translated, it gives CAWREAGAYNEQFF. The chain is built from TRBV30 and TRBJ2-1; tentative D call: TRBD2 (5 bases). In germline, CDR1 is GTSNPN, CDR2 SVGIG (reference sequence). This CDR3 has 14 residues. V lost 3 bases and J lost 2, with 11 bases in between.

This chain links TRBV15 with TRBJ2-1, with D possibly TRBD1 on 6 matching bases. Germline values: CDR1 LNHNV, CDR2 YYDKDF (reference sequence). Trimming left V 4 bases short and J 2 bases short, with 15 bases between. The CDR3 runs to 16 residues. The CDR3 region is CATSTRQGHPYNEQFF. The CDR3 DNA reads TGTGCCACCAGCACGCGGCAGGGGCATCCCTACAATGAGCAGTTCTTC. Full variable domain (rest looked up from reference TRBV15 and TRBJ2-1): DAMVIQNPRYQVTQFGKPVTLSCSQTLNHNVMYWYQQKSSQAPKLLFHYYDKDFNNEADTPDNFQSRRPNTSFCFLDIRSPGLGDTAMYLCATSTRQGHPYNEQFFGPGTRLTVL.

The V call is TRBV27, the J call TRBJ2-3; the D is unclear. The CDR3 runs to 14 residues. Germline CDR1 and CDR2: MNHEY and SMNVEV (reference sequence). Trimming left V 6 bases short and J 7 bases short, with 17 bases between. Here the CDR3 reads CASSHPRARNTQYF. In nucleotides, the CDR3 is TGTGCCAGCAGCCACCCCCGGGCCAGGAATACGCAGTATTTT.

The gene calls are TRBV27 and TRBJ2-1, with D maybe TRBD1 (6 bases). Trimming stripped 8 bases from V and 3 bases from J, with 14 bases between. Germline V gene data show CDR1 as MNHEY and CDR2 as SMNVEV (reference sequence). There are 14 residues in the CDR3. CDR3 in amino acids: CASQLVQGYNEQFF. As DNA, the CDR3 is TGTGCCAGCCAGTTGGTACAGGGCTACAATGAGCAGTTCTTC.